This T cell receptor beta chain stems from a study of blood T cells in healthy people across ages (dated by TCRdb to the mid-2010s). Looking at the study overall: In model experiments, roughly one uniquely barcoded TCR beta cDNA molecule per two T cells was captured by template switching. Using deep sequencing normalized with unique cDNA molecular identifiers, the study measured how TCR beta repertoire diversity changes with age. Donors were grouped into four age groups: young (average roughly 17 years), middle-aged (less than 40), aged (about 60) and long-lived (approximately 78). Donors of different ages were randomly distributed across sequencing lanes to avoid experimental bias. Using the same blood draw, the study looked at two additional independent replicas of 1 million unique cDNA reads for two donors, one aged 18 to 30 and the other aged 80 or older. Results the study describes overall, beyond this receptor: As age increased, observed TCR beta diversity per million T cells dropped in a roughly linear way, and a significant reduction was already evident by age about 40. Conclusive comparison of naive and antigen-experienced compartments was prevented by the profiling of bulk unsorted PBMCs. The long-lived group showed more naive CD4+ T cells, fewer expanded clones and increased TCR diversity than the aged group, suggesting age selection. Donor CMV infection status was unknown, potentially confounding age-related changes in expanded clonotypes. Estimates of total diversity based on one million sequenced T cells were considered lower bounds and underestimates. The percentage of naive T cells measured by flow cytometry correlated strongly with observed TCR beta diversity.

This clonotype was counted a few times. The antigen it recognizes is unknown. No clone much larger than this one lies a single base away; base qualities are absent. The roughly 37 donors, aged about 6 to 90 years, were systemically healthy Caucasian individuals from Russia. About 9.1 milliliters of peripheral blood were collected from each donor into EDTA-treated Vacutainer tubes. Ficoll-Paque density-gradient centrifugation was used to isolate PBMCs, with at least 6.5 million per sample. Trizol reagent was used to extract total RNA from the PBMCs, yielding at least 5 micrograms per sample. For every donor, flow cytometry on a PBMC aliquot measured the percentage of naive CD45RAhigh/CD27high T cells. The germline V end is reduced by 3 bases and the J end by 12 bases; junction bases left unmatched: 15. The germline V gene encodes CDR1 LGHDT and CDR2 YNNKEL (reference sequence). The CDR3, cysteine through phenylalanine, is 16 amino acids long. The read is trimmed to its CDR3 DNA, 48 bases read in frame from base 1.

The library came from 5' RACE. The listed sequencing device is Illumina HiSeq 2500. A second PCR of roughly 7 to 12 cycles was run with a J-beta primer mix and a sample-barcoded 5' primer. Each TCR beta cDNA molecule received a unique molecular identifier from a template-switch 5' adaptor carrying 12 random nucleotides. At least 3 million CDR3-containing paired-end reads were obtained from each sample. All of the RNA was converted into first-strand cDNA using the Mint cDNA synthesis kit, with a TRBC-specific oligonucleotide serving as the primer. Following uracil-DNA glycosylase treatment, a first 18-cycle PCR with universal primers M1SS and BC2_uni_R was performed on all cDNA. Per the source publication's procedure: For normalization, 1 million high-quality reads were randomly selected from each sample, with every read carrying a distinct molecular identifier. Reads with shared molecular identifiers were discarded instead of being binned into consensus sequences. MiTCR, set to a Q25 quality threshold and the strictest error-elimination algorithm, was used for CDR3 identification, clonotype clustering and error correction. A nonparametric unseen species model with Euler transformation was used to estimate lower-bound total TCR beta diversity. In-frame beta chains were kept once TCRdb had trimmed the public reads at Q25 with fastp and called clones with MiXCR. One record per CDR3 amino acid sequence lists the most common genes and DNA. What appears here as the V and J calls and clone size reflects TCRdb's work, not the paper's. The sample table lists around 870,000 distinct CDR3 sequences, about 28% of them with a count of one. Together, the top ten hold around 16% of the sample.

The chain is assembled from TRBV3-1 and TRBJ2-1, and TRBD1 matches 9 of the central bases. The TCR was taken from a woman aged 80 or older in good health. The sample consisted of blood. The CDR3 in this case is CASSQEPGTGQLTQFF. The DNA sequence is given as TGTGCCAGCAGCCAGGAACCCGGGACAGGGCAACTGACGCAGTTCTTC.